A selection of T cell receptor beta chains follows, all from one sample in a study of cytomegalovirus exposure and HLA in healthy donors. Repertoires were generated with immunoSEQ multiplex PCR, while TCRdb's copy carries only in-frame clones and drops some. The repertoire holds 70,000 to 80,000 clones, with around 73% as singletons. The sample consisted of PBMCs. Every receptor here comes from a woman between 40 and 55 years old in good health and CMV-seropositive. Each CDR3 is given with its conserved first and last residue. A D gene is named only where the DNA matches it firmly. Clone size appears in some rows only: once, few, many, or a class for an expanded clone.

D: -; size: once; V: TRBV11-1; J: TRBJ2-7; CDR3: CASSFQDYEQYF; DNA: TGTGCCAGCAGCTTCCAGGACTACGAGCAGTACTTC
D: -; size: once; V: TRBV30; J: TRBJ2-6; CDR3: CAWRIPGPSGANVLTF; DNA: TGTGCCTGGAGAATCCCAGGGCCCTCTGGGGCCAACGTCCTGACTTTC
D: -; size: -; V: TRBV9; J: TRBJ1-4; CDR3: CASSVGMRRTNEKLFF; DNA: TGTGCCAGCAGCGTAGGTATGCGAAGAACTAATGAAAAACTGTTTTTT
D: -; size: -; V: TRBV7-9; J: TRBJ2-3; CDR3: CASRPRSTDTQYF; DNA: TGTGCCAGCAGACCTAGAAGCACAGATACGCAGTATTTT
D: TRBD1; size: few; V: TRBV5-6; J: TRBJ1-5; CDR3: CASSLGQGSNQPQHF; DNA: TGTGCCAGCAGCTTGGGACAGGGAAGCAATCAGCCCCAGCATTTT
D: -; size: -; V: TRBV30; J: TRBJ1-3; CDR3: CAWTNRGEGAGNTIYF; DNA: TGTGCCTGGACCAACCGGGGGGAAGGGGCTGGAAACACCATATATTTT
D: TRBD1; size: -; V: TRBV7-9; J: TRBJ2-7; CDR3: CSSLDRSGEQYF; DNA: TGTTCCAGCTTGGACAGGTCGGGAGAGCAGTACTTC
D: TRBD2; size: -; V: TRBV7-8; J: TRBJ2-1; CDR3: CASSLEASGGGGEQFF; DNA: TGTGCCAGCAGCTTAGAGGCTAGCGGGGGAGGGGGTGAGCAGTTCTTC
D: -; size: -; V: TRBV30; J: TRBJ1-6; CDR3: CAWTRSNSPLHF; DNA: TGTGCCTGGACCCGCAGTAATTCACCCCTCCACTTT
D: TRBD2; size: -; V: TRBV7-2; J: TRBJ2-1; CDR3: CASSLASGSSYNEQFF; DNA: TGTGCCAGCAGCTTAGCCAGCGGGAGCTCCTACAATGAGCAGTTCTTC
D: -; size: -; V: TRBV5-1; J: TRBJ2-3; CDR3: CASSITSRGDTQYF; DNA: TGCGCCAGCAGCATAACCTCCAGGGGAGATACGCAGTATTTT
D: -; size: -; V: TRBV9; J: TRBJ1-1; CDR3: CASSLVPRRQLNTEAFF; DNA: TGTGCCAGCAGCTTGGTTCCCCGGAGGCAACTGAACACTGAAGCTTTCTTT
D: -; size: few; V: TRBV15; J: TRBJ1-6; CDR3: CATSRGQTDNSPLHF; DNA: TGTGCCACCAGCAGAGGGCAGACAGACAATTCACCCCTCCACTTT
D: -; size: few; V: TRBV7-6; J: TRBJ1-6; CDR3: CASRPDTDYSPLHF; DNA: TGTGCCAGCAGACCTGACACGGACTATTCACCCCTCCACTTT
D: TRBD2; size: once; V: TRBV5-8; J: TRBJ2-1; CDR3: CASSLGLARDEQFF; DNA: TGTGCCAGCAGCCTTGGACTAGCTAGGGATGAGCAGTTCTTC
D: TRBD1; size: -; V: TRBV5-1; J: TRBJ2-7; CDR3: CASSFWGQGSYEQYF; DNA: TGCGCCAGCAGCTTTTGGGGACAGGGGTCCTACGAGCAGTACTTC
D: TRBD1; size: few; V: TRBV29-1; J: TRBJ1-1; CDR3: CSFLTGATNTEAFF; DNA: TGCAGCTTCCTAACAGGGGCAACTAACACTGAAGCTTTCTTT
D: -; size: -; V: TRBV5-6; J: TRBJ2-7; CDR3: CASTFGIGAYEQYF; DNA: TGTGCCAGCACCTTCGGGATCGGTGCCTACGAGCAGTACTTC
D: -; size: -; V: TRBV2; J: TRBJ1-2; CDR3: CASSEVGRQAGRGYTF; DNA: TGTGCCAGCAGTGAAGTGGGTCGGCAGGCGGGTCGTGGCTACACCTTC
D: -; size: -; V: TRBV6-6; J: TRBJ2-5; CDR3: CASWGTQETQYF; DNA: TGTGCCAGCTGGGGGACACAAGAGACCCAGTACTTC
D: -; size: -; V: TRBV5-6; J: TRBJ1-1; CDR3: CASSWHQVNTEAFF; DNA: TGTGCCAGCAGCTGGCATCAAGTGAACACTGAAGCTTTCTTT
D: TRBD1; size: -; V: TRBV2; J: TRBJ1-6; CDR3: CASIPEGAGSSPLHF; DNA: TGTGCCAGCATCCCGGAGGGGGCAGGGTCCTCACCCCTCCACTTT
D: TRBD2; size: -; V: TRBV29-1; J: TRBJ2-1; CDR3: CSVGREGNEQFF; DNA: TGCAGCGTTGGGAGGGAGGGGAATGAGCAGTTCTTC
D: -; size: -; V: TRBV11-3; J: TRBJ2-4; CDR3: CASSLGGGADIQYF; DNA: TGTGCCAGCAGCTTAGGGGGCGGGGCGGACATTCAGTACTTC
D: -; size: -; V: TRBV29-1; J: TRBJ2-7; CDR3: CSVQGAYEQYF; DNA: TGCAGCGTTCAAGGGGCGTACGAGCAGTACTTC
D: -; size: -; V: TRBV4-2; J: TRBJ2-4; CDR3: CASPCLSGMDIQYF; DNA: TGTGCCAGCCCCTGTCTATCGGGGATGGACATTCAGTACTTC
D: -; size: -; V: TRBV4-1; J: TRBJ2-3; CDR3: CASSQEGAPFTDTQYF; DNA: TGCGCCAGCAGCCAAGAAGGGGCTCCTTTCACAGATACGCAGTATTTT
D: TRBD1; size: -; V: TRBV6-1; J: TRBJ2-7; CDR3: CASGKPGGPYEQYF; DNA: TGTGCCAGCGGTAAGCCAGGGGGTCCCTACGAGCAGTACTTC
D: TRBD2; size: -; V: TRBV9; J: TRBJ2-5; CDR3: CASSANPRLAGQETQYF; DNA: TGTGCCAGCAGCGCCAACCCCCGACTAGCGGGACAAGAGACCCAGTACTTC
D: TRBD1; size: -; V: TRBV18; J: TRBJ1-2; CDR3: CASSPHRGLRISGYTF; DNA: TGTGCCAGCTCACCACACAGGGGGCTGAGAATAAGTGGCTACACCTTC
D: -; size: -; V: TRBV6-5; J: TRBJ2-7; CDR3: CASKRGTALDEQYF; DNA: TGTGCCAGCAAACGGGGGACAGCCCTTGACGAGCAGTACTTC